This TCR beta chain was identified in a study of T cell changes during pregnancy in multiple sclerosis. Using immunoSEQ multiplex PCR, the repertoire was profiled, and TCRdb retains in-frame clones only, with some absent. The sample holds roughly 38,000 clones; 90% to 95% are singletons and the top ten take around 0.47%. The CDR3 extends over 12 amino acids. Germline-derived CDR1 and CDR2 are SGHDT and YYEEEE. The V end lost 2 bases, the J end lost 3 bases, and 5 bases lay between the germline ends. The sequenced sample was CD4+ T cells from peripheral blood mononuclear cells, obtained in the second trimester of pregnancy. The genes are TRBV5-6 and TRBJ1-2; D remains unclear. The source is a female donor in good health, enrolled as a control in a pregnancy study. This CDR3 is CASSFQDYGYTF. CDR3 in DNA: TGTGCCAGCAGCTTTCAGGACTATGGCTACACCTTC. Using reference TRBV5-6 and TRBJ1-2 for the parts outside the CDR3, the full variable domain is DAGVTQSPTHLIKTRGQQVTLRCSPKSGHDTVSWYQQALGQGPQFIFQYYEEEERQRGNFPDRFSGHQFPNYSSELNVNALLLGDSALYLCASSFQDYGYTFGSGTRLTVV.